The entry below describes one T cell receptor (beta chain). Produced via immunoSEQ multiplex PCR; TCRdb's table is partial and in-frame only. There are approximately 400,000 clones in the sample; approximately 80% occur only once, and about 1% lies in the top ten. There are 18 residues in the CDR3. V shed 4 bases, J shed 4 bases, and the junction held 14 bases outside the gene matches. Germline CDR1 is SGHKS and CDR2 is YYEKEE (reference sequence). The source of the sample is a study of blood T cell repertoires in COVID-19. The specimen sequenced was peripheral blood. The genes are TRBV5-5 and TRBJ2-1; 10 bases align to TRBD2. This receptor was taken from a human donor with acute or convalescent COVID-19. The donor label of this sample is uncertain. In DNA form, the CDR3 reads TGTGCCAGCAGCCGGATCTATAGCGGGGGGACCTCTTACAATGAGCAGTTCTTC. Protein product: CASSRIYSGGTSYNEQFF.